One and the same sample provided the 26 T cell receptor beta chains below, sequenced in a study of blood T cell repertoires in COVID-19. Using immunoSEQ multiplex PCR, the repertoire was profiled, and TCRdb retains in-frame clones only, with some absent. The sample lists 200,000 to 300,000 clones, just under 85% seen once, with around 6.8% in the top ten. What was sequenced was peripheral blood. The receptors were sampled from a woman aged 60-75 years with active or convalescent COVID-19.

J is TRBJ2-1 and V is TRBV7-9, with 12 positions matching TRBD2. V was clipped by 5 bases and J by 8 bases; unmatched bases: 4. This CDR3 spans 14 amino acids. CDR1 and CDR2 (germline): SEHNR, FQNEAQ (reference sequence). In DNA form, the CDR3 reads TGTGCCAGCAGCATCTCTAGCGGGAGGGATGAGCAGTTCTTC. It codes for CASSISSGRDEQFF.

The V and J genes are TRBV7-9 and TRBJ2-2; maybe TRBD1 (5 bases). V lost 5 bases and J lost 9, with 25 bases in between. This CDR3 has 17 residues. Germline assignment: CDR1 SEHNR and CDR2 FQNEAQ (reference sequence). CDR3 DNA sequence: TGTGCCAGCAGCGGTAGGGAATTGCGGACAACTGACCGGGAGCTGTTTTTT. This codes for CASSGRELRTTDRELFF.

The chain combines TRBV7-2 with TRBJ2-2, with 8 bases matching TRBD2. The CDR3 length is 16 residues. CDR1 is SGHTA, CDR2 FQGNSA, per germline. J gave up 5 bases and V 5 bases, and 10 bases lay outside the gene matches. CDR3 nucleotides: TGTGCCAGCAGCCTTCGGGGGGGATCTGGGACCGGGGAGCTGTTTTTT. This encodes CASSLRGGSGTGELFF. The whole variable domain, remainder taken from reference TRBV7-2 and TRBJ2-2, is GAGVSQSPSNKVTEKGKDVELRCDPISGHTALYWYRQSLGQGLEFLIYFQGNSAPDKSGLPSDRFSAERTGGSVSTLTIQRTQQEDSAVYLCASSLRGGSGTGELFFGEGSRLTVL.

The chain couples TRBV19 to TRBJ1-5; 7 bases agree with TRBD1. Germline assignment: CDR1 LNHDA and CDR2 SQIVND (reference sequence). CDR3 length equals 15 residues. The J segment lost 0 bases and the V segment lost 6 bases, leaving 5 bases of the junction unmatched. DNA of the CDR3: TGTGCCAGTAGCGGCCGGGACAGTAGCAATCAGCCCCAGCATTTT. It encodes CASSGRDSSNQPQHF.

This clone has just one count. The CDR3 protein is CASSEALGGLETQYF. The CDR3 DNA reads TGTGCCAGCAGTGAAGCGCTGGGGGGGTTGGAGACCCAGTACTTC. The chain recombines TRBV2 with TRBJ2-5; 7 bases are shared with TRBD2. V shed 0 bases, J shed 5 bases, and the junction held 6 bases outside the gene matches. Per germline, CDR1 SNHLY and CDR2 FYNNEI. The CDR3 is made up of 15 amino acids.

This clone appeared a few times. The rearrangement uses TRBV5-1 and TRBJ1-4; the match to TRBD1 covers 8 bases. V was pared by 2 bases and J by 6 bases, with 6 bases of the junction left unmatched. Germline CDR1 is SGHRS and CDR2 is YFSETQ. This CDR3 has 15 residues. As DNA, the CDR3 is TGCGCCAGCAGCTTCAGGGGGCGCAGGGATGAAAAACTGTTTTTT. This codes for CASSFRGRRDEKLFF.

This chain joins TRBV5-4 and TRBJ2-3; 7 bases are a match to TRBD1. V shed 5 bases, J shed 0 bases, and the junction held 6 bases outside the gene matches. Germline CDR1 is SGHNT and CDR2 is YYREEE (reference sequence). This CDR3 contains 15 residues. This chain's CDR3 is CASRRQGRSTDTQYF. The CDR3 DNA sequence: TGTGCCAGCAGGAGACAGGGACGTAGCACAGATACGCAGTATTTT.

This clone was detected only once. This chain joins TRBV11-3 and TRBJ2-7; 9 bases are shared with TRBD1. CDR1 and CDR2 (germline): SGHNT, YENEEA. The CDR3 loop spans 15 amino acids. The J segment lost 3 bases and the V segment lost 3 bases, leaving 6 bases of the junction unmatched. This CDR3 reads CASSFGQGTVYEQYF. DNA for the CDR3: TGTGCCAGCAGCTTCGGACAGGGGACCGTCTACGAGCAGTACTTC. The variable domain in full, completed from reference TRBV11-3 and TRBJ2-7, reads EAGVVQSPRYKIIEKKQPVAFWCNPISGHNTLYWYLQNLGQGPELLIRYENEEAVDDSQLPKDRFSAERLKGVDSTLKIQPAELGDSAVYLCASSFGQGTVYEQYFGPGTRLTVT.

The DNA of the CDR3 is TGCGCCAGCGGGGTAGCGGGATTATATCCGCAGTTCTTC. The encoded protein is CASGVAGLYPQFF. This sequence joins TRBV10-1 and TRBJ2-1; 8 nucleotides line up with TRBD2. Germline values: CDR1 WNHNN, CDR2 SYGVQD (reference sequence). The CDR3 is 13 amino acids. The V and J ends lost 8 bases and 12 bases, in that order; junction bases with no gene match: 12.

As regards this clone: One end of the junction does not line up with germline, which may come from a read error. The V and J genes are TRBV6-5 and TRBJ1-1; no firm D call. The V gene's germline CDR1 is MNHEY and CDR2 SVGAGI. The CDR3 covers 11 residues. Written as DNA, the CDR3 is TGTGCCACCAGTCTTAACACTGAAGCTTTCTTT. Translated: CATSLNTEAFF.

The gene calls are TRBV6-4 and TRBJ1-2; TRBD1 matches at 11 bases. V shed 6 bases, J shed 8 bases, and the junction held 11 bases outside the gene matches. CDR1 and CDR2 (germline): MRHNA, SNTAGT. This CDR3 is built from 15 residues. The CDR3 sequence: CASRKMGTGGEGYTF. The CDR3 DNA follows: TGTGCCAGCAGGAAAATGGGGACAGGGGGAGAGGGCTACACCTTC.

The rearrangement uses TRBV4-1 and TRBJ2-3; D is ambiguous. V dropped 0 bases and J dropped 4 bases, with 11 bases sitting between them. The CDR3 runs 15 residues. In germline, CDR1 is MGHRA, CDR2 YSYEKL. The CDR3 loop is CASSQDAVSPDTQYF. The DNA of the CDR3 is TGCGCCAGCAGCCAAGATGCGGTTAGCCCAGATACGCAGTATTTT.

Many counts were recorded for this clone. The chain uses TRBV2 and TRBJ2-1; possibly TRBD2 for D (7 bases). V lost 7 bases to trimming and J lost 1 base, with 14 bases between them. Germline CDR1 and CDR2: SNHLY and FYNNEI. There are 15 residues in the CDR3. The CDR3 sequence is CASIRGGASYNEQFF. The CDR3, as DNA: TGTGCCAGCATTAGGGGGGGCGCATCCTACAATGAGCAGTTCTTC.

The chain carries TRBV9 and TRBJ2-2; D is perhaps TRBD2 (7 bases). The CDR3 loop spans 16 amino acids. The germline V gene encodes CDR1 SGDLS and CDR2 YYNGEE. The germline V and J ends were trimmed by 6 bases and 2 bases, with 17 bases remaining between them. The CDR3 DNA is TGTGCCAGCACCTGGGGGGCGGGAGCTAACACCGGGGAGCTGTTTTTT. The encoded protein is CASTWGAGANTGELFF. Complete variable domain (other parts from reference TRBV9 and TRBJ2-2): DSGVTQTPKHLITATGQRVTLRCSPRSGDLSVYWYQQSLDQGLQFLIQYYNGEERAKGNILERFSAQQFPDLHSELNLSSLELGDSALYFCASTWGAGANTGELFFGEGSRLTVL.

This clone was seen a handful of times. The chain has TRBV2 and TRBJ2-5, with 16 nucleotides matching TRBD2. V lost 7 bases and J lost 0; bases outside the gene matches: 8. CDR3 length: 18 residues. The V gene's germline CDR1 is SNHLY and CDR2 FYNNEI. In DNA, the CDR3 is TGTGCCAGCATCACCGGGACTAGCGGGAGGGGGTACCAAGAGACCCAGTACTTC. This translates into CASITGTSGRGYQETQYF.

This clone was observed once. This chain links TRBV11-3 with TRBJ1-1; 7 nucleotides align to TRBD1. This CDR3 contains 17 residues. J was trimmed by 6 bases and V by 5 bases; bases with no gene match: 18. Germline V gene data show CDR1 as SGHNT and CDR2 as YENEEA. CDR3 sequence: CASSKTRMTGSLPEAFF. The CDR3, as DNA: TGTGCCAGCAGCAAAACCCGAATGACAGGGTCTCTCCCTGAAGCTTTCTTT.

The chain has TRBV11-2 and TRBJ1-5, with a weak D call TRBD1 (5 bases). CDR3 length: 15 residues. CDR1 is SGHAT and CDR2 is FQNNGV in the germline V gene. Trimming left V 5 bases short and J 2 bases short, with 13 bases between. CDR3 sequence reads: CASSPGGYGNQPQHF. CDR3 DNA: TGTGCCAGCAGCCCGGGGGGTTACGGCAATCAGCCCCAGCATTTT. Using reference TRBV11-2 and TRBJ1-5 for the parts outside the CDR3, the full variable domain is EAGVAQSPRYKIIEKRQSVAFWCNPISGHATLYWYQQILGQGPKLLIQFQNNGVVDDSQLPKDRFSAERLKGVDSTLKIQPAKLEDSAVYLCASSPGGYGNQPQHFGDGTRLSIL.

The V gene is TRBV5-4, the J gene TRBJ2-7, with 7 bases that match TRBD2. CDR3 length: 14 amino acids. Trimming took 4 bases from V and 4 from J; bases not matched to a gene: 8. Germline V gene data show CDR1 as SGHNT and CDR2 as YYREEE (reference sequence). As DNA, the CDR3 is TGTGCCAGCAGCCCTGGACTAGAAGTATACGAGCAGTACGTC. This codes for CASSPGLEVYEQYV.

This CDR3 is CASSVGTARGNTEAFF. In DNA form, the CDR3 reads TGTGCCAGCAGCGTAGGGACAGCCCGAGGGAACACTGAAGCTTTCTTT. The chain is built from TRBV9 and TRBJ1-1; maybe TRBD1 (6 bases). V lost 0 bases and J 1 base, leaving 13 bases between the germline ends. Per the germline V gene, CDR1 is SGDLS and CDR2 is YYNGEE. CDR3 length equals 16 residues.

The chain links TRBV4-2 to TRBJ1-6, with D possibly matching TRBD1 (6 bases). Trimming removed 0 bases from V and 4 bases from J, with 13 bases in between. Germline V CDR1 and CDR2: LGHNA, YNFKEQ. CDR3 length equals 17 residues. The CDR3 region has the DNA TGTGCCAGCAGCCAAGATCTCGGGACAAGATATAATTCACCCCTCCACTTT. Its protein product is CASSQDLGTRYNSPLHF.

This chain's CDR3 is CASRQDPNYGYTF. Here the CDR3 DNA reads TGTGCCAGCCGACAGGACCCTAACTATGGCTACACCTTC. The chain has TRBV27 and TRBJ1-2; TRBD1 is a possible D gene (6 bases). The CDR3 sequence is 13 residues long. V lost 8 bases to trimming and J lost 0 bases, with 10 bases between them. Germline V gene sequence: CDR1 MNHEY, CDR2 SMNVEV (reference sequence).

The chain links TRBV28 to TRBJ1-2, with no clear D. Deletions cut 5 bases from V and 5 bases from J, with 9 bases between. This CDR3 has 12 residues. Germline values: CDR1 MDHEN, CDR2 SYDVKM. The CDR3 here is CASSREGYGYTF. Written as DNA, the CDR3 is TGTGCCAGCAGTCGTGAGGGATATGGCTACACCTTC.

This clone was recorded once. J is TRBJ1-1 and V is TRBV5-8; no definite D call. V gave up 7 bases and J gave up 5 bases, with 12 bases separating them. The CDR3 has 12 residues. Germline CDR1 SGHTS, CDR2 YDEGEE. The CDR3 DNA reads as TGTGCCAGCGATCTCGGAGGAACTGAAGCTTTCTTT. Translated: CASDLGGTEAFF.

This clone came up a few times. The genes are TRBV5-1 and TRBJ2-1; perhaps TRBD2 as D (8 bases). Germline values: CDR1 SGHRS, CDR2 YFSETQ. CDR3 length equals 17 residues. V lost 4 bases, J lost 0 bases, and 17 bases lay in between. CDR3 DNA: TGCGCCAGCAGCCCAGGGGGGCGGGGGGCCTCCTACAATGAGCAGTTCTTC. Translation gives CASSPGGRGASYNEQFF. Complete variable domain (other parts from reference TRBV5-1 and TRBJ2-1): KAGVTQTPRYLIKTRGQQVTLSCSPISGHRSVSWYQQTPGQGLQFLFEYFSETQRNKGNFPGRFSGRQFSNSRSEMNVSTLELGDSALYLCASSPGGRGASYNEQFFGPGTRLTVL.

The rearrangement uses TRBV6-4 and TRBJ1-1, with D possibly being TRBD1 (6 bases). Germline assignment: CDR1 MRHNA and CDR2 SNTAGT. This CDR3 region has 18 residues. Trimming stripped 1 base from V and 1 base from J, with 19 bases between. CDR3 sequence: CASSDYKQTRTENTEAFF. In nucleotides, the CDR3 is TGTGCCAGCAGTGACTATAAACAAACAAGGACAGAGAACACTGAAGCTTTCTTT.

This sequence joins TRBV3-1 (or the pseudogene TRBV3-2) and TRBJ2-1; D not certain. Germline V gene sequence: CDR1 LGHDT, CDR2 YNNKEL (reference sequence). V was shortened by 1 base and J by 8 bases, with 6 bases between the two germline ends. This CDR3 region has 12 residues. CDR3 nucleotide sequence: TGTGCCAGCAGCCAAGCTTCCGATGAGCAGTTCTTC. It encodes CASSQASDEQFF.